This passage covers 21 T cell receptor beta chains from one sample sequenced in a study of naive and memory T cell subsets. Two oligonucleotides, mixed equimolar, formed the beta constant-region primer covering TRBC1 and TRBC2. Nested alpha and beta constant-region primers with the SP2 primer drove four PCR rounds on ligated cDNA. MiXCR, run by TCRdb on the UMI-ligation and nested PCR reads, gives a single entry per CDR3 protein. Seen here are 120,000 to 150,000 distinct CDR3 sequences, approximately 20% observed once, and the top ten hold about 0.6%. These receptors have no known antigen. Study-wide results and limits: Especially in CD8 cells, naive repertoires contained a few larger clonotypes, possibly CD45RA-re-expressing memory cells.

The sample consisted of naive CD8+ T cells from blood. The receptors shown here come from a human donor in good health.

This clonotype turned up a few times. The CDR3 here is CSVLQGSYEQYF. CDR3 nucleotide sequence: TGCAGCGTCCTACAGGGTAGCTACGAGCAGTACTTC. V gene TRBV29-1 combines with J gene TRBJ2-7; TRBD1 might be the D (6 bases). With 6 bases removed from V and 3 bases from J, the gap between germline ends came to 12 bases. Germline loops: CDR1 SQVTM, CDR2 ANQGSEA. The CDR3 runs 12 residues.

J is TRBJ1-5 and V is TRBV28; 9 bases line up with TRBD1. From germline, CDR1 is MDHEN and CDR2 SYDVKM. With V trimmed by 6 bases and J by 0 bases, 9 bases remained unmatched. This CDR3 spans 17 amino acids. CDR3 protein: CASRRDREIYSNQPQHF. CDR3 DNA: TGTGCCAGCAGGCGGGACAGGGAGATTTATAGCAATCAGCCCCAGCATTTT.

This clonotype has just a few counts. The chain couples TRBV28 to TRBJ2-7, with D possibly TRBD2 on 6 matching bases. V gave up 2 bases and J gave up 8 bases, with 25 bases separating them. This CDR3 has 17 amino acids. Germline CDR1 and CDR2: MDHEN and SYDVKM. The CDR3 sequence: CASSLAWGVGKRPQQYF. The CDR3 nucleotides read TGTGCCAGCAGTTTAGCGTGGGGGGTGGGAAAACGGCCCCAGCAGTACTTC.

The chain combines TRBV5-1 with TRBJ2-7; 9 nucleotides match TRBD1. Germline values: CDR1 SGHRS, CDR2 YFSETQ. The CDR3 consists of 15 residues. The V gene end was trimmed by 2 bases and the J gene end by 3 bases; junction bases not matched to a gene: 6. This CDR3 reads CASSFLQGAFYEQYF. The DNA of the CDR3 is TGCGCCAGCAGCTTCTTACAGGGGGCCTTCTACGAGCAGTACTTC.

The chain combines TRBV28 with TRBJ2-7; no reliable D call. The CDR3 is 12 amino acids. Per the germline V gene, CDR1 is MDHEN and CDR2 is SYDVKM. Deletions cut 3 bases from V and 5 bases from J, with 8 bases between. The CDR3 sequence is CASSFVSNEQYF. The DNA of the CDR3 is TGTGCCAGCAGTTTCGTGAGCAACGAGCAGTACTTC.

The chain joins TRBV4-1 to TRBJ1-6; D is unclear. Trimming cost V 0 bases and J 7 bases, with 16 bases left between them. The CDR3 has 17 residues. Germline V CDR1 and CDR2: MGHRA, YSYEKL. CDR3: CASSQDSASGWNSPLHF. In DNA, the CDR3 is TGCGCCAGCAGCCAAGATTCCGCTTCCGGTTGGAATTCACCCCTCCACTTT.

This sequence joins TRBV27 and TRBJ2-7, with 8 bases fitting TRBD2. The CDR3 is 13 amino acids. Germline V gives CDR1 MNHEY, CDR2 SMNVEV (reference sequence). Trimming at V came to 8 bases and at J to 3 bases, leaving 6 bases not matched to a gene. In nucleotides, the CDR3 is TGTGCCAGCGGACGGACTAGCAGCTACGAGCAGTACTTC. It specifies CASGRTSSYEQYF.

This chain uses TRBV27 with TRBJ2-5, with D possibly TRBD2 on 6 matching bases. Germline V gene data show CDR1 as MNHEY and CDR2 as SMNVEV (reference sequence). V lost 0 bases to trimming and J lost 5 bases, with 13 bases between them. CDR3 size: 15 residues. The CDR3 protein is CASSLSGLASETQYF. The CDR3 region has the DNA TGTGCCAGCAGTTTATCGGGGCTAGCGAGTGAGACCCAGTACTTC.

This clonotype was counted a few times. The chain has TRBV4-3 and TRBJ1-1; no definite D call. Trimming stripped 0 bases from V and 3 bases from J, with 14 bases between. CDR1 and CDR2 (germline): LGHNA, YSLEER. This CDR3 region has 16 residues. The CDR3 coding sequence is TGCGCCAGCAGCCAAGATCCCCGGGGAGGAGACACTGAAGCTTTCTTT. The encoded protein is CASSQDPRGGDTEAFF.

This clonotype was counted between two and nine times. The chain links TRBV28 to TRBJ2-1; D unclear. The CDR3 has 15 amino acids. The germline V gene encodes CDR1 MDHEN and CDR2 SYDVKM. V dropped 5 bases and J dropped 4 bases, with 15 bases sitting between them. The CDR3 nucleotides read TGTGCCAGCAGTCCCGACCATTCCGGATACAATGAGCAGTTCTTC. This gives the protein CASSPDHSGYNEQFF.

This clonotype has more than one count but fewer than ten. V gene TRBV6-2 or TRBV6-3 combines with J gene TRBJ2-7; D gene ambiguous. Germline V gives CDR1 MNHEY, CDR2 SVGEGT. The CDR3 totals 13 residues. Trimming removed 4 bases at V and 3 bases at J, with 10 bases between. As DNA, the CDR3 is TGTGCCAGCAGTTTTGGGAAGAACTACGAGCAGTACTTC. It is translated as CASSFGKNYEQYF.

This chain links TRBV7-9 with TRBJ1-2, with 7 nucleotides matching TRBD1. With V trimmed by 5 bases and J by 0 bases, 15 bases remained unmatched. CDR3 size: 18 residues. Germline-derived CDR1 and CDR2 are SEHNR and FQNEAQ (reference sequence). The CDR3 DNA reads as TGTGCCAGCAGCGGAGGGACAGACGAGTCAGTAGCTAACTATGGCTACACCTTC. This codes for CASSGGTDESVANYGYTF.

This clonotype was detected only a few times. This chain joins TRBV28 and TRBJ1-5, with 8 bases matching TRBD1. This CDR3 has 15 amino acids. V lost 5 bases to trimming and J lost 0 bases; unmatched junction nucleotides: 3. Germline CDR1 and CDR2: MDHEN and SYDVKM. CDR3 nucleotides: TGTGCCAGCAGTCCACAGGGGGTTAGCAATCAGCCCCAGCATTTT. It yields the protein CASSPQGVSNQPQHF.

This clonotype was seen once. V and J are TRBV12-3 or TRBV12-4 and TRBJ2-1; D is uncertain. V dropped 3 bases and J dropped 2 bases, with 17 bases sitting between them. The CDR3 loop spans 17 amino acids. The DNA for the CDR3 is TGTGCCAGCAGTTTTCTCACCGACTGGAGAACCTACAATGAGCAGTTCTTC. This translates into CASSFLTDWRTYNEQFF.

This chain joins TRBV6-5 and TRBJ2-5; 15 bases agree with TRBD2. CDR1 and CDR2 from the germline V gene are MNHEY and SVGAGI. J was trimmed by 4 bases and V by 6 bases; bases with no gene match: 21. The CDR3 spans 21 residues. CDR3 in DNA: TGTGCCAGCAGCACCCTGGGCTCAGGACTAGCGGGAGGGCCCGGGGGAGAGACCCAGTACTTC. This gives the protein CASSTLGSGLAGGPGGETQYF.

In the case of this clonotype: This likely comes from a read error, as the CDR3 has no conserved phenylalanine or tryptophan at its end. It is unclear where the CDR3 begins or ends on the DNA, so no DNA is shown, and the CDR3 is as TCRdb lists it. This chain uses TRBV5-1 with TRBJ1-6. The CDR3 sequence runs 8 residues, both termini included. Germline loops: CDR1 SGHRS, CDR2 YFSETQ. CDR3 protein: CASSLAYI.

This clonotype has only a few counts. The chain carries TRBV7-6 and TRBJ1-2; D uncertain. The CDR3 extends over 13 amino acids. V lost 7 bases and J 5 bases, leaving 14 bases between the germline ends. Germline assignment: CDR1 SGHVS and CDR2 FNYEAQ. The DNA of the CDR3 is TGTGCCAGCACGCCCGGGGAGATATATGGCTACACCTTC. It is translated as CASTPGEIYGYTF.

The chain recombines TRBV28 with TRBJ2-7; 11 bases are a match to TRBD2. Germline CDR1 is MDHEN and CDR2 is SYDVKM. The CDR3 runs to 15 residues. V shed 6 bases and J 3 bases; nucleotides not matched to a gene: 7. CDR3 bases: TGTGCCAGCAGCTATCGGACTAGCGGGTTCTACGAGCAGTACTTC. This sequence encodes CASSYRTSGFYEQYF.

The rearrangement links TRBV13 to TRBJ1-1, with a tentative D call TRBD1 (5 bases). The CDR3 consists of 14 residues. Trimming left V 5 bases short and J 1 base short, with 11 bases between. Germline V gene data show CDR1 as PRHDT and CDR2 as FYEKMQ (reference sequence). In nucleotides, the CDR3 is TGTGCCAGCAGCGACAGACCGCGGAACACTGAAGCTTTCTTT. It is translated as CASSDRPRNTEAFF.

This clonotype showed up just a few times. The gene calls are TRBV12-3 or TRBV12-4 and TRBJ1-1, with 8 bases matching TRBD1. With 5 bases clipped from V and 4 bases from J, the junction kept 12 bases outside the gene matches. This CDR3 comprises 16 residues. This chain's CDR3 is CASSPTGQGGVTEAFF. The CDR3, as DNA: TGTGCCAGCAGTCCAACCGGACAGGGAGGGGTCACTGAAGCTTTCTTT.

In this sample, this clonotype turned up many times. This chain links TRBV29-1 with TRBJ2-1, with D possibly being TRBD1 (5 bases). Germline CDR1 reads SQVTM; CDR2 reads ANQGSEA. The CDR3 extends over 13 amino acids. Between the trimmed V and J ends, which lost 4 bases and 3 bases, there was a span of 10 bases. The CDR3 spells CSVVQGNYNEQFF. CDR3 in DNA: TGCAGCGTTGTGCAGGGTAACTACAATGAGCAGTTCTTC.